This TCR beta chain originates from a study of blood T cells in healthy people across ages. Findings and caveats of the study: Significant beta diversity loss was already apparent by age about 42, declining roughly linearly.

CDR1 MNHEY and CDR2 SVGAGI come from the germline V gene. V trimming: 0 bases; J trimming: 8 bases; junction bases outside the gene matches: 19. The CDR3 loop spans 19 amino acids. PCR was performed a second time for about 7 to 11 cycles using a sample-barcoded 5' primer and a J-beta primer mix. TCRdb recomputed calls from the 5' RACE reads with MiXCR, one row per CDR3 protein. The sample yields about 1 million distinct CDR3 sequences, 25% seen once. This clonotype has only a few counts. Its antigen is undetermined. These data are also associated with another study on T cells of mothers and their children. Per that paper: The extracted RNA was employed in its entirety for cDNA synthesis, at around 1.6 ug per 15 ul. Reads recorded for TCR beta CDR3 numbered over 8 million per mother and roughly 3 million per child. Versus unrelated pairs, overlap was slightly higher in related mother-child pairs, without reaching significance.

The sequenced material came from blood. The sequence was collected from a girl aged 2-10 years in good health. The genes are TRBV6-5 and TRBJ2-3, with 8 bases that match TRBD2. The CDR3: CASSYSTGSGTREGGTQYF. The DNA of the CDR3 is TGTGCCAGCAGTTACTCGACTGGTTCCGGGACTAGAGAGGGAGGTACGCAGTATTTT.